This T cell receptor beta chain is drawn from a study of cytomegalovirus exposure and HLA in healthy donors (TCRdb year 2017). As for the study more broadly: In an earlier analysis of around 540 of the donors, 276 Gb of sequence data and 120 million or so unique TCR beta sequences from 180 million or so T cells were reported. An early release covering some 640 HLA-typed donors comprised 250 to 350 gigabases of sequencing data and approximately 85 million unique TCR sequences. Among the roughly 400 genotyped donors, more than 70% belonged to the genetic ancestry cluster associated with self-reported Caucasian donors. The study aimed to test whether signatures of past pathogen exposure could be identified by cataloging public T cell receptors. The study profiled the T cell repertoires of under 850 subjects by immunosequencing and related them to cytomegalovirus serostatus. Besides the first cohort of 666 subjects, a separate validation cohort made up of 90 to 150 different subjects was used. The study combined high-throughput TCR immunosequencing, statistical association of individual TCRs with disease status, and machine learning to predict cytomegalovirus infection status. To study patterns of TCR occurrence, a later analysis re-analyzed previously published TCR beta repertoires from more than 550 donors and added high-resolution HLA genotyping. The later analysis used no new phenotypic data to find candidate immune exposures, relying instead on TCR beta sequences and their occurrence across donors. To decide whether each TCR beta V gene segment behaved as functional or pseudogenic, an earlier analysis of nearly 600 of the donors relied on high-throughput TCR beta sequencing. Donor age, sex, ethnicity and CMV serostatus were compiled alongside the repertoire data. Genome-wide SNP genotypes for about 60% of the roughly 670 donors were used in a later genetic analysis, which treated that subset as a discovery cohort. Every discovery cohort repertoire had been produced on one sequencing platform. HLA typing covered class I and class II loci at four-digit resolution. The number of donors typed differed by locus, with about 629-640 for A, B, C, DRB1 and DQB1, around 520 for DQA1, approximately 570 for DPA1, and some 440 for DPB1. Five DR-DQ haplotypes were treated as single units for association and clustering because of strong linkage in the cohort. Among 350 to 400 genotyped donors of the cohort, an average of approximately 230,000 unique TCR beta nucleotide sequences were sequenced per donor, roughly 18% of them non-productive.

In total, approximately 700 healthy bone marrow donors made up the cohort. At the time of sampling, every cohort member was nominally healthy, though immune exposures that went unrecorded were likely present. The donor was CMV seronegative and was included in the group of under 450 seronegative cohort members. Every donor gave a peripheral blood sample, and the peripheral blood mononuclear cells from that sample were used for TCR beta sequencing. The Qiagen DNeasy Blood Extraction Kit was used to extract genomic DNA from the blood cell samples. Findings and caveats that apply to the study as a whole: In a later analysis, most CMV-associated TCR beta chains were found to appear HLA-restricted, with HLA associations seemingly driven largely by CMV exposure. The 87-base-pair reads could not distinguish some IMGT-functional V segments, including TRBV6-2 and TRBV6-3, so those segments were excluded. A cluster of highly shared sequence variants was judged likely to represent a technical artifact of the sequencing pipeline. The earlier analysis of around 600 of the donors excluded 15 to 20 rarely observed V segments, including chromosome 9 orphons, because counts were too low. Specific HLA alleles were associated with roughly 17,000 TCR beta sequences at a false discovery rate of 0.05 in a later analysis. The only immune exposure information available for the cohort was CMV serostatus. Linkage disequilibrium might explain the correlated functional status among segregating V segments, but an unknown experimental factor could not be excluded. According to a later genetic analysis, donors in an Asian-associated ancestry cluster had fewer N-insertions in productive TCRs than the roughly 670-donor mean. Compared with equally common non-associated chains, HLA-associated TCR beta chains in a later analysis were more clonally expanded and had lower generation probabilities. V-gene and J-gene trimming of TCR beta chains was associated with a missense DCLRE1C variant in a later genetic analysis, and the association was replicated in an independent cohort. Because HLA typing was missing for some donors at each locus, association tests included only the typed subset. The cohort was sequenced for TCR beta chains only, and without alpha or paired-chain data the features that could be detected were limited. The classifier was reported to diagnose cytomegalovirus status with high specificity and sensitivity in both the original cohort and the validation cohort. A few of the identified cytomegalovirus-associated TCR beta chains were confirmed in vitro to be specific for cytomegalovirus antigens. Across donors, most TCR sequences were observed very rarely, whereas some public TCRs were present in many individuals. Roughly uniform sequencing depth across donors was assumed in presence/absence analyses, although this assumption may not hold. In a later analysis, several top co-occurrence clusters were reported to appear linked to parvovirus B19, influenza, CMV and Epstein-Barr virus. In a later analysis, the rate of TCR association differed among HLA loci, with DRB1 alleles having the most associated TCRs and HLA-C alleles having the fewest. According to the authors, the approach could potentially be generalized to other disease states and immunological phenotypes. When HLA alleles, especially DR and DQ, strongly co-occurred, TCR associations were difficult to assign to individual alleles. An earlier analysis of several hundred of the donors showed that most TCR beta V segments appeared in productive rearrangements either about 90% or about 30% of the time, which broadly matched IMGT annotations. A total of 164 TCR beta chains were listed by the study as associated with cytomegalovirus. A further reported finding was that TCR beta sequences accurately predicted the HLA-A and HLA-B alleles for most subjects in the first cohort.

With respect to this clone: Its cognate antigen has yet to be identified. Base quality data are lacking; no much larger clone is found one base away.

The library was built by means of the immunoSEQ multiplex PCR assay. For the multiplex PCR, a mixture combining 60 forward primers for TCR Vbeta segments and 13 reverse primers for TCR Jbeta segments was used. A multiplex PCR assay on genomic DNA amplified the CDR3 region of rearranged TCR beta genes. Amplified TCR beta libraries were sequenced as 87-base-pair reads on the Illumina HiSeq System. In the authors' own workflow: In a later analysis, some 80 million unique TCR beta chains were counted across the roughly 700 repertoires, and about 10 million of these chains were shared by at least two donors. A nearest-neighbor algorithm error-corrected the raw reads and collapsed the reads into unique sequences, merging closely related sequences to remove PCR and sequencing errors. To assign V, D and J gene segments, CDR3 sequences were aligned to IMGT reference sequences. For a sequence to be retained, at least a six-nucleotide match to both a V gene segment and a J gene segment was required. A rearrangement was called productive if the CDR3 had no stop codons and remained in frame with V and J, and every other rearrangement was called non-productive. Following IMGT convention, CDR3 was defined as the stretch from the second conserved V-encoded cysteine up to the conserved J-encoded phenylalanine. The earlier analysis of some 550 of the donors excluded any sequence lacking an unambiguous match to a single V gene segment. An earlier analysis of 587 of the donors called V segments functional above 56.7% productive rearrangements and segregating when the between-donor standard deviation exceeded 5%. A statistical classification framework was built for diagnosing cytomegalovirus status from the catalog of TCR beta chain sequences. In a later analysis, TCR nucleotide sequences were compared against IMGT/GENE-DB human TR gene sequences so that V and J genes could be assigned. A later analysis assigned CDR3 sequences and most-parsimonious VDJ recombination scenarios with the TCRdist pipeline. A later analysis defined each TCR beta chain by its CDR3 amino acid sequence plus V-gene family, and excluded reads lacking a unique V-gene family. To address suspected cross-contamination and a sequencing artifact, a later analysis removed 450 to 700 highly shared, low-generation-probability nucleotide sequences. For each public chain, a later analysis derived a clonal expansion index from normalized ranks of inferred template counts within each repertoire. In a later analysis, generation probabilities were computed with a VDJ recombination model fitted to out-of-frame rearrangements, and the resulting probabilities were checked against IGoR. In a later analysis, hypergeometric tests were used to score TCR-TCR, TCR-HLA and TCR-CMV co-occurrence, with a repertoire-size bias correction applied to TCR pairs. In a later analysis, false discovery rates were estimated by permuting HLA or CMV assignments 20 times. In a later analysis, co-occurring TCRs were grouped with DBSCAN, and TCRdist sequence similarity was added when clustering was performed within HLA-allele-positive subsets. Repertoires with fewer than 30,000 or more than 120,000 public chains, plus five repertoires with anomalous nucleotide sharing, were excluded from co-occurrence clustering. TCRdb holds this immuneACCESS table with in-frame rearrangements only. Some clones are missing; in checked studies, unresolved V genes explain under half, and the rest has no known cause. The V and J calls and clone size are taken from that table; D and trimming were inferred from the DNA. A total of about 200,000 clones appear in this sample, roughly 80% of them only once. The top ten constitute roughly 3% of the sample.

Reading from cysteine to phenylalanine, the CDR3 counts 15 amino acids. Only CDR3 DNA is held: 45 bases, read in frame from base 1. The V and J genes are TRBV1 and TRBJ2-1; the D segment call TRBD2 is taken from the table without a DNA check. TRBV1 is a recognized pseudogene. Sequenced material: PBMCs. This receptor was taken from a woman aged 30 to 39 in good health and CMV-seronegative. CDR3 loop: CTSSQEGLEGNEQFF. At the DNA level, the sequence is TGCACCAGCAGCCAAGAGGGACTAGAGGGGAATGAGCAGTTCTTC.